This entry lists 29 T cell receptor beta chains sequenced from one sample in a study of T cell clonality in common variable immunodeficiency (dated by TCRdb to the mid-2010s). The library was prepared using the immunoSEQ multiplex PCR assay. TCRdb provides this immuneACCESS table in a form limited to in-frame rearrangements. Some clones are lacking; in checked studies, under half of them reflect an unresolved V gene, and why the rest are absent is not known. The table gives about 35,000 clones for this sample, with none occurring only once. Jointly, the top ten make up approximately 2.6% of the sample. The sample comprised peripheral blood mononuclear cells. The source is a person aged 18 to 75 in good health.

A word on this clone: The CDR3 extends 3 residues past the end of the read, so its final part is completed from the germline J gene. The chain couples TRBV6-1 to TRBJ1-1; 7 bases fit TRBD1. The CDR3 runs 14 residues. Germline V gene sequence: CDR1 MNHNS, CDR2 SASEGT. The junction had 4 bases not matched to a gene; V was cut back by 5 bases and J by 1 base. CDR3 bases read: TGTGCCAGCAGTAAAGGACAGGAGAACACTGAA. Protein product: CASSKGQENTE. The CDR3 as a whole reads CASSKGQENTEAFF.

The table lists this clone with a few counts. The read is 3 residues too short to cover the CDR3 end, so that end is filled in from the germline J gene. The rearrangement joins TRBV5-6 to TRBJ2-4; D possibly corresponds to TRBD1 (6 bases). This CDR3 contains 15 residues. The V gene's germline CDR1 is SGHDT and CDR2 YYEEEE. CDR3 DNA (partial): TGTGCCAGCAGCTTGCACACAGGGCCGGATCAGCCT. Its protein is CASSLHTGPDQP. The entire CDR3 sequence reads CASSLHTGPDQPQYF.

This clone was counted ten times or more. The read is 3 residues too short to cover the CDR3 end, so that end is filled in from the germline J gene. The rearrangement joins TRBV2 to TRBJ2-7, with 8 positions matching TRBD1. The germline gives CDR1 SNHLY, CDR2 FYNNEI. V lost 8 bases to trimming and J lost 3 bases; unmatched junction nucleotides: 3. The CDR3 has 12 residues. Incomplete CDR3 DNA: TGTGCCAGCGACACAGGGGGCTACGAG. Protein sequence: CASDTGGYE. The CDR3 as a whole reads CASDTGGYEQYF.

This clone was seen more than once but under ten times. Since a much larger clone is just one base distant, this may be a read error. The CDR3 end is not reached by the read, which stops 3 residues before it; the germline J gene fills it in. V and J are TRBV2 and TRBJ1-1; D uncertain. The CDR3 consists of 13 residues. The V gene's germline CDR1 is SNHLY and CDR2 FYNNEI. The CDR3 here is CAGSTQAGTEAFF. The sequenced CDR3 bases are TGTGCCGGCAGTACTCAGGCGGGTACTGAA. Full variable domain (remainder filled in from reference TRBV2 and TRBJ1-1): EPEVTQTPSHQVTQMGQEVILRCVPISNHLYFYWYRQILGQKVEFLVSFYNNEISEKSEIFDDQFSVERPDGSNFTLKIRSTKLEDSAMYFCAGSTQAGTEAFFGQGTRLTVV.

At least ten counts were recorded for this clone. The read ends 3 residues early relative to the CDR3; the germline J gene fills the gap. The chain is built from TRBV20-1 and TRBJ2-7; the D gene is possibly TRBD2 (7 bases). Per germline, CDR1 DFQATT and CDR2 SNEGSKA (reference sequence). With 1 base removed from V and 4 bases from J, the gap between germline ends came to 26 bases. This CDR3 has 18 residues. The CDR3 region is CSARGHGGPGTTVYEQYF. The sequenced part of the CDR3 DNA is TGCAGTGCTAGAGGCCATGGGGGGCCTGGGACTACTGTATACGAG.

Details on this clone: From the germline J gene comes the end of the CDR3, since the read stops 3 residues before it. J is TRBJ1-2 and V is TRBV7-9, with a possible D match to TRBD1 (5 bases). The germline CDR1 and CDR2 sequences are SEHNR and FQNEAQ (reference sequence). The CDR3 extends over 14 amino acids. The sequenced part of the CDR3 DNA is TGTGCCAGCAGTACTAAGGACAATTCGGACGAC. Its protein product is CASSTKDNSDD. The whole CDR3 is CASSTKDNSDDYTF.

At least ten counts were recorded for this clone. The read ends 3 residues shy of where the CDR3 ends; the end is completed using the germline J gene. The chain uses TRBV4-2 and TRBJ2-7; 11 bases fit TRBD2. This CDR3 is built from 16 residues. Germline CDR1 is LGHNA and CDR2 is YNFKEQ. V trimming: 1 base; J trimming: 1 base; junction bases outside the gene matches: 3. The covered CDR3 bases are TGTGCCAGCAGCCAAGTAACTAGCGGGAGTTCCTACGAG. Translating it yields CASSQVTSGSSYE. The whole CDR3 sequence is CASSQVTSGSSYEQYF.

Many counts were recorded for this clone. The CDR3 sequence is CASSLGASQKTQYF. The covered CDR3 bases are TGCGCCAGCAGCTTGGGGGCCAGTCAGAAGACC. This chain joins TRBV5-1 and TRBJ2-5; no reliable D call. The read ends 3 residues early relative to the CDR3; the germline J gene fills the gap. CDR1 SGHRS and CDR2 YFSETQ come from the germline V gene. The CDR3 covers 14 residues. V shed 0 bases and J shed 6 bases, with 12 bases lying between them.

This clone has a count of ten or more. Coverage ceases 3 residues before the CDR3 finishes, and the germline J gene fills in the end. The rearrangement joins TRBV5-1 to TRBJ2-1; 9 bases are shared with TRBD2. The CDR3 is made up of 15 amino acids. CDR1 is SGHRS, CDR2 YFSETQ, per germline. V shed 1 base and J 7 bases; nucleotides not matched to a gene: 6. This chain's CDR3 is CASSLLAGEGNEQFF. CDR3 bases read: TGCGCCAGCAGCTTGTTAGCGGGAGAAGGAAATGAG.

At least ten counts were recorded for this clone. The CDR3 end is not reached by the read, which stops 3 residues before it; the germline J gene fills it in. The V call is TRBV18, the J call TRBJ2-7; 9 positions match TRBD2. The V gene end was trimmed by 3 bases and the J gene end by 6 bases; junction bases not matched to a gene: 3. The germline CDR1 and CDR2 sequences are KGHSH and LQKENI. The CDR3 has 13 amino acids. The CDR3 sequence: CASSPGTSSEQYF. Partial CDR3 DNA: TGTGCCAGCTCACCCGGGACTAGCTCCGAG.

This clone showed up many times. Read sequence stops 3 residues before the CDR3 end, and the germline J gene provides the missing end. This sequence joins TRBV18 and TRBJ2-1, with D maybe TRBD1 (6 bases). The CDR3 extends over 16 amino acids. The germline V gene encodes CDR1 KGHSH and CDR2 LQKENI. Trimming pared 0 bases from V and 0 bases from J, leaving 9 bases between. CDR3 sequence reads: CASSPPGQSSYNEQFF. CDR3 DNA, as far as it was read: TGTGCCAGCTCACCACCGGGACAAAGCTCCTACAATGAG.

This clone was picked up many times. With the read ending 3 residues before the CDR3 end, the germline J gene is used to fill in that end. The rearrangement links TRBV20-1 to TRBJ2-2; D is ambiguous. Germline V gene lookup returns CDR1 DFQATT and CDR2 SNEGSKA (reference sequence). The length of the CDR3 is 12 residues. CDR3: CSARAVESPLFF. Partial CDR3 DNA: TGCAGTGCTAGAGCGGTCGAATCACCG.

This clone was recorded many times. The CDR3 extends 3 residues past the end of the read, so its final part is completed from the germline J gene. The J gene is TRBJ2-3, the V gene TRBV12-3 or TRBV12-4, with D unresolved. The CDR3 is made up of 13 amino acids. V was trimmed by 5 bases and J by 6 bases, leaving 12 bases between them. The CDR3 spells CASSPGRWDTQYF. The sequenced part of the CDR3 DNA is TGTGCCAGCAGTCCCGGCAGGTGGGATACG.

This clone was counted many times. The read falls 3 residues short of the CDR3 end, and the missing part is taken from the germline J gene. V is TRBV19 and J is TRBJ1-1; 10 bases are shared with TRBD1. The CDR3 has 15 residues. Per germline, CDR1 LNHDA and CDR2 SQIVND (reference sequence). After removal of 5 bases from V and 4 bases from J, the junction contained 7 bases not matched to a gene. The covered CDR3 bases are TGTGCCAGTAGTTGGGACAGGGGTGTGGGCACTGAA. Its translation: CASSWDRGVGTE. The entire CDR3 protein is CASSWDRGVGTEAFF. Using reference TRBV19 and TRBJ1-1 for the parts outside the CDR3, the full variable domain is DGGITQSPKYLFRKEGQNVTLSCEQNLNHDAMYWYRQDPGQGLRLIYYSQIVNDFQKGDIAEGYSVSREKKESFPLTVTSAQKNPTAFYLCASSWDRGVGTEAFFGQGTRLTVV.

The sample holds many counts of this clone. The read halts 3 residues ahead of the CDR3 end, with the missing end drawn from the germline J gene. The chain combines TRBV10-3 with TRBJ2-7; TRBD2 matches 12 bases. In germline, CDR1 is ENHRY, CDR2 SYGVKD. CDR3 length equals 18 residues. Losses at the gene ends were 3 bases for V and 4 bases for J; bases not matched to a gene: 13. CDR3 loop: CAISDLTSGRSSSYEQYF. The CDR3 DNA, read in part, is TGTGCCATCAGTGATTTGACTAGCGGGAGATCTAGTTCTTACGAG.

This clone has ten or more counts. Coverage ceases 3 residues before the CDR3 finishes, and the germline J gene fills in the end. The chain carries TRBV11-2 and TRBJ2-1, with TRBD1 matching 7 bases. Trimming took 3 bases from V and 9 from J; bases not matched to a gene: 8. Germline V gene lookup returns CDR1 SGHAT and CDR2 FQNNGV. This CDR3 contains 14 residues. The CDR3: CASSFPGQPFEQFF. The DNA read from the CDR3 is TGTGCCAGCAGCTTCCCGGGACAGCCTTTTGAG.

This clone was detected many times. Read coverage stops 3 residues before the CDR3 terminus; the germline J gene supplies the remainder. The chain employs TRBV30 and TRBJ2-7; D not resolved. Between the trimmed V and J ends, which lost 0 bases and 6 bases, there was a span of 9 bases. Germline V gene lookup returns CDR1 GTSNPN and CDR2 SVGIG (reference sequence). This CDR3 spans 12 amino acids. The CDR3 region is CAWSVGSPEQYF. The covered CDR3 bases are TGTGCCTGGAGTGTGGGCAGTCCCGAG.

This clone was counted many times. Partial CDR3 DNA: TGCGCCAGCAGCCTGGGACTAGCTAACTACGAG. Its translation is CASSLGLANYE. The CDR3 in full is CASSLGLANYEQYF. The chain couples TRBV4-1 to TRBJ2-7, with 9 bases matching TRBD2. The observed sequence ends 3 residues before the CDR3 terminus, with the missing tail filled in from the germline J gene. After removal of 4 bases from V and 3 bases from J, the junction contained 4 bases not matched to a gene. The germline CDR1 and CDR2 sequences are MGHRA and YSYEKL. The CDR3 extends over 14 amino acids.

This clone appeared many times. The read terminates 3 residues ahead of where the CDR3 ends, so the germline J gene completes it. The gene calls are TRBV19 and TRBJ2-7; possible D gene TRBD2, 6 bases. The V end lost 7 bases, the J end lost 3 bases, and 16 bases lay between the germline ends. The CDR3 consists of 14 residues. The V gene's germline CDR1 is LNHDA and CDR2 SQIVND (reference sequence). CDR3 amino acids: CASTSDAAGYEQYF. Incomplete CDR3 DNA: TGTGCCAGTACTTCTGATGCAGCGGGCTACGAG. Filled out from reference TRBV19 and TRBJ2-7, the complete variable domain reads DGGITQSPKYLFRKEGQNVTLSCEQNLNHDAMYWYRQDPGQGLRLIYYSQIVNDFQKGDIAEGYSVSREKKESFPLTVTSAQKNPTAFYLCASTSDAAGYEQYFGPGTRLTVT.

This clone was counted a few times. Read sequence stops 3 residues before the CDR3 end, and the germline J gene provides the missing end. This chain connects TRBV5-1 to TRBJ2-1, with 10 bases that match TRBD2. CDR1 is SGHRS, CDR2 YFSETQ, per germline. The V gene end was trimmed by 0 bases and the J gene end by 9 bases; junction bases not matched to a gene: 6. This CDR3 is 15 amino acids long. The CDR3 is CASSLGLAGAGEQFF. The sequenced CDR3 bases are TGCGCCAGCAGCTTGGGTCTAGCGGGAGCAGGTGAG.

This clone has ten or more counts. The CDR3 sequence: CASSISTAYGYTF. The CDR3 bases that were read are TGTGCCAGTAGTATATCGACAGCGTATGGC. The V call is TRBV19, the J call TRBJ1-2; D may be TRBD1 (5 bases). Sequencing ends 3 residues short of the CDR3 end; the germline J gene provides the rest. Germline V gene sequence: CDR1 LNHDA, CDR2 SQIVND (reference sequence). The CDR3 runs 13 residues. Trimming stripped 2 bases from V and 5 bases from J, with 9 bases between.

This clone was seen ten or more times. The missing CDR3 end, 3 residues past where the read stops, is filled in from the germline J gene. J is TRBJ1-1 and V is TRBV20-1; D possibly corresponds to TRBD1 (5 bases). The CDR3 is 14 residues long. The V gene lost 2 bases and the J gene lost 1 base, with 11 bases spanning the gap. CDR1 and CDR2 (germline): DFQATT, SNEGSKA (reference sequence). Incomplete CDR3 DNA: TGCAGTGCTAGAAAGGGGAGTGCGAACACTGAA. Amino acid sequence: CSARKGSANTE. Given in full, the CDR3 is CSARKGSANTEAFF.

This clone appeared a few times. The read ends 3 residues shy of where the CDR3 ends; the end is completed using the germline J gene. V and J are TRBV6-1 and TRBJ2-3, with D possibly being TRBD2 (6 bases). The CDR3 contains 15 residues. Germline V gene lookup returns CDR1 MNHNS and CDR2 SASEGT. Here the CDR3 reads CASSEAPGSGETQYF. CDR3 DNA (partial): TGTGCCAGCAGTGAAGCGCCAGGGTCGGGGGAGACG.

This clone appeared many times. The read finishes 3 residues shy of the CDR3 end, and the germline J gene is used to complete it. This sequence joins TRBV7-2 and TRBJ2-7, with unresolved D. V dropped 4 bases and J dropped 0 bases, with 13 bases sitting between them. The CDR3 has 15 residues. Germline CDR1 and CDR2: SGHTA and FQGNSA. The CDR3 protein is CASSSRPSSSYEQYF. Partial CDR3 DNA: TGTGCCAGCAGCTCGCGGCCCTCTAGCTCCTACGAG.

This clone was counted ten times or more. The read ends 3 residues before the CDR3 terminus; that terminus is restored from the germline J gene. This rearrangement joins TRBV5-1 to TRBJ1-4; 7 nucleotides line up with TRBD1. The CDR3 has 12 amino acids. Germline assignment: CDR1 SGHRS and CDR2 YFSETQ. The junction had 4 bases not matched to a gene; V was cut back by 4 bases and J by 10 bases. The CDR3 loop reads CASSRSGGKLFF. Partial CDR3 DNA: TGCGCCAGCAGCCGATCAGGGGGAAAA.

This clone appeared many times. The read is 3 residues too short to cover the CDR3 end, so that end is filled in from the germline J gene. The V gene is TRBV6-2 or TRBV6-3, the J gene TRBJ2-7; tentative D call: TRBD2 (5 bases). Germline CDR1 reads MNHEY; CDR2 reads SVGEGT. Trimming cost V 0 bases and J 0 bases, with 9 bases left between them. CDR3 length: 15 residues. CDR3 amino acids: CASSYSGGYSYEQYF. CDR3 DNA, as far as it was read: TGTGCCAGCAGTTACTCTGGCGGGTACTCCTACGAG.

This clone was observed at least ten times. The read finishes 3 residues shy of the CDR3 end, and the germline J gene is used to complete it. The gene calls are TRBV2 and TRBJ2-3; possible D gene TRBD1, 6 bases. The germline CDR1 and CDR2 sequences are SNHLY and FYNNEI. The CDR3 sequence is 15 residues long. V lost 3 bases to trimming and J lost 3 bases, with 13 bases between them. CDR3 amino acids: CASSEVGGRTDTQYF. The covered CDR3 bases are TGTGCCAGCAGTGAGGTAGGGGGAAGGACAGATACG.

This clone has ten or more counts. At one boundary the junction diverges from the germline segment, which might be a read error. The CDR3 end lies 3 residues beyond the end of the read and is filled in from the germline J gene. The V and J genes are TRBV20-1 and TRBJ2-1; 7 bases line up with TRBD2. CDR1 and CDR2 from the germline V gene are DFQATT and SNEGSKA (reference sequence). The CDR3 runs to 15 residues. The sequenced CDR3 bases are TGCAGTGCGAGAGAAGGCGGGAGTGACCACAATGAG. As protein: CSAREGGSDHNE. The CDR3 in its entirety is CSAREGGSDHNEQFF.

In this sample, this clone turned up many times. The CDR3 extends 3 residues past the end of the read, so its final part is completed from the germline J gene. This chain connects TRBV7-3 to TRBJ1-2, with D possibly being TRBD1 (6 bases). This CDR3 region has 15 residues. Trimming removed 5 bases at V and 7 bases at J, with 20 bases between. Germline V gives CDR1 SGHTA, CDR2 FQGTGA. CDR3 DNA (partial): TGTGCCAGCAGCCCTGGACACACAGGGAGTTCTGGC. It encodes CASSPGHTGSSG. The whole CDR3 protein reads CASSPGHTGSSGYTF.